These 22 T cell receptor beta chains originate from one sample sequenced in a study of shared clonotypes between healthy human individuals. Produced via immunoSEQ multiplex PCR; TCRdb's table is partial and in-frame only. The table shows some 1.4 million clones, with around 95% occurring only once. The sample taken for sequencing was naive CD4+ T cells sorted from blood. Subset noted: CD45RA+ positively selected. The source is a man aged 30 to 39 in good health.

The chain employs TRBV9 and TRBJ2-7, with D perhaps matching TRBD1 (6 bases). Germline V CDR1 and CDR2: SGDLS, YYNGEE. The V end lost 4 bases, the J end lost 2 bases, and 19 bases lay between the germline ends. The CDR3 has 16 amino acids. CDR3 protein: CASSSTRTDEAYEQYF. CDR3 bases: TGTGCCAGCAGCTCCACGCGGACAGACGAGGCCTACGAGCAGTACTTC.

The J gene is TRBJ2-5, the V gene TRBV10-3; D might be TRBD2 (6 bases). The V end lost 5 bases, the J end lost 5 bases, and 21 bases lay between the germline ends. CDR1 is ENHRY, CDR2 SYGVKD, per germline. The CDR3 is made up of 16 amino acids. This CDR3 is CAISKGRGVGKETQYF. CDR3 sequence (DNA): TGTGCCATCAGTAAGGGCCGCGGGGTAGGGAAGGAGACCCAGTACTTC.

The chain is built from TRBV6-1 and TRBJ1-6; 8 bases align to TRBD1. This CDR3 spans 15 amino acids. V trimming: 6 bases; J trimming: 8 bases; junction bases outside the gene matches: 9. Germline V gene data show CDR1 as MNHNS and CDR2 as SASEGT. The DNA of the CDR3 is TGTGCCAGCAGAAGCCTTGGACAGGGCCATTCACCCCTCCACTTT. Its protein product is CASRSLGQGHSPLHF.

This chain links TRBV5-1 with TRBJ2-4, with D hard to call. The CDR3 sequence is 15 residues long. V was cut by 4 bases and J by 5 bases, with 16 bases left in between. Per the germline V gene, CDR1 is SGHRS and CDR2 is YFSETQ. The CDR3 sequence is CASSPGQSPENIQYF. In DNA form, the CDR3 reads TGCGCCAGCAGCCCGGGTCAGTCCCCAGAAAACATTCAGTACTTC.

This chain connects TRBV11-2 to TRBJ2-3; 10 bases line up with TRBD1. The junction had 4 bases not matched to a gene; V was cut back by 3 bases and J by 1 base. The length of the CDR3 is 16 residues. Per the germline V gene, CDR1 is SGHAT and CDR2 is FQNNGV. CDR3 residues: CASSFPGTGGTDTQYF. The CDR3 region has the DNA TGTGCCAGCAGCTTCCCCGGGACAGGGGGCACAGATACGCAGTATTTT.

This chain connects TRBV4-2 to TRBJ1-2, with D possibly matching TRBD1 (6 bases). The V gene's germline CDR1 is LGHNA and CDR2 YNFKEQ. The CDR3 extends over 16 amino acids. Between the trimmed V and J ends, which lost 1 base and 8 bases, there was a span of 20 bases. The chain's CDR3 is CASSQVAFAPGGGYTF. DNA of the CDR3: TGTGCCAGCAGCCAAGTAGCCTTTGCCCCGGGGGGCGGCTACACCTTC.

The chain joins TRBV19 to TRBJ2-1; D gene ambiguous. CDR3 length equals 15 residues. Trimming removed 3 bases at V and 4 bases at J, with 13 bases between. Germline V lookup: CDR1 LNHDA, CDR2 SQIVND (reference sequence). CDR3 protein: CASSIRPTPYNEQFF. The CDR3 nucleotides read TGTGCCAGTAGTATCAGGCCGACTCCTTACAATGAGCAGTTCTTC.

The rearrangement uses TRBV28 and TRBJ2-7; TRBD1 aligns across 7 bases. This CDR3 region has 15 residues. Per germline, CDR1 MDHEN and CDR2 SYDVKM. CDR3 sequence reads: CAATHRGHSPKEQYF. The CDR3 region has the DNA TGTGCGGCAACCCACAGGGGCCACTCTCCTAAGGAGCAGTACTTC.

The V gene is TRBV18, the J gene TRBJ2-2; D remains ambiguous. Germline values: CDR1 KGHSH, CDR2 LQKENI. V was clipped by 1 base and J by 7 bases, with 10 bases between them. CDR3 length equals 14 residues. The CDR3 protein is CASSPLGLGGELFF. Here the CDR3 DNA reads TGTGCCAGCTCACCACTAGGGTTGGGCGGGGAGCTGTTTTTT.

Points on this clone: At the DNA level, this CDR3 is encoded by other sequences in the same sample as well. The chain carries TRBV5-1 and TRBJ2-5; D not resolved. Looked up from germline, CDR1 is SGHRS and CDR2 is YFSETQ. Deletions cut 0 bases from V and 2 bases from J, with 11 bases between. This CDR3 comprises 15 residues. CDR3 nucleotide sequence: TGCGCCAGCAGCTTGGGGGCCCGAACTCAAGAGACCCAGTACTTC. Its translation is CASSLGARTQETQYF.

The chain joins TRBV28 to TRBJ2-6; no definite D call. Germline lookup yields CDR1 MDHEN and CDR2 SYDVKM. V was cut by 10 bases and J by 0 bases, with 10 bases left in between. The CDR3 consists of 14 residues. The DNA for the CDR3 is TGTGCCACCCTCCGCAGCTCTGGGGCCAACGTCCTGACTTTC. Amino acids: CATLRSSGANVLTF.

This sequence joins TRBV28 and TRBJ2-7, with no clear D. Germline V gives CDR1 MDHEN, CDR2 SYDVKM. This CDR3 comprises 13 residues. The germline V and J ends were trimmed by 4 bases and 3 bases, with 10 bases remaining between them. CDR3 residues: CASSSGRYYEQYF. The CDR3 DNA reads TGTGCCAGCAGTTCTGGCAGGTACTACGAGCAGTACTTC. Supplemented by reference TRBV28 and TRBJ2-7, the full variable domain reads DVKVTQSSRYLVKRTGEKVFLECVQDMDHENMFWYRQDPGLGLRLIYFSYDVKMKEKGDIPEGYSVSREKKERFSLILESASTNQTSMYLCASSSGRYYEQYFGPGTRLTVT.

The chain recombines TRBV5-6 with TRBJ2-3; D is undetermined. The CDR3 loop spans 14 amino acids. From germline, CDR1 is SGHDT and CDR2 YYEEEE. V gave up 2 bases and J gave up 0 bases, with 7 bases separating them. The CDR3 region is CASSFPGSTDTQYF. DNA of the CDR3: TGTGCCAGCAGCTTTCCTGGGAGCACAGATACGCAGTATTTT. Together with reference TRBV5-6 and TRBJ2-3, the CDR3 gives the full variable domain: DAGVTQSPTHLIKTRGQQVTLRCSPKSGHDTVSWYQQALGQGPQFIFQYYEEEERQRGNFPDRFSGHQFPNYSSELNVNALLLGDSALYLCASSFPGSTDTQYFGPGTRLTVL.

The chain recombines TRBV29-1 with TRBJ1-5; D gene uncertain. The CDR3 extends over 14 amino acids. Germline CDR1 reads SQVTM; CDR2 reads ANQGSEA. The germline V and J ends were trimmed by 4 bases and 1 base, with 11 bases remaining between them. Written as DNA, the CDR3 is TGCAGCGTTGGAGTCGGTAAAAGCAATCAGCCCCAGCATTTT. Translated, it gives CSVGVGKSNQPQHF.

V and J are TRBV5-4 and TRBJ1-3; D call uncertain. Trimming pared 2 bases from V and 1 base from J, leaving 7 bases between. In germline, CDR1 is SGHNT, CDR2 YYREEE (reference sequence). This CDR3 has 14 amino acids. This CDR3 is CASSFKGSGNTIYF. The CDR3 nucleotides read TGTGCCAGCAGCTTCAAAGGATCTGGAAACACCATATATTTT.

The chain combines TRBV5-6 with TRBJ2-5; weak D call: TRBD1 (5 bases). Germline assignment: CDR1 SGHDT and CDR2 YYEEEE. This CDR3 has 13 residues. V shed 0 bases and J shed 5 bases, with 8 bases lying between them. The chain's CDR3 is CASSLGTTETQYF. As DNA, the CDR3 is TGTGCCAGCAGCTTGGGGACAACGGAGACCCAGTACTTC.

The rearrangement uses TRBV6-4 and TRBJ2-7; D call uncertain. In germline, CDR1 is MRHNA, CDR2 SNTAGT. Trimming shortened V by 8 bases and J by 3 bases, and 23 bases separated the two germline ends. The CDR3 has 16 residues. The CDR3 region has the DNA TGTGCCAGCCTTGACATGACCTCCCGGCCTGTCTACGAGCAGTACTTC. It codes for CASLDMTSRPVYEQYF.

About this clone itself: The junction does not match germline at one end; this may be a read error. This chain joins TRBV6-4 and TRBJ2-3; D not resolved. Germline V gene sequence: CDR1 MRHNA, CDR2 SNTAGT. The length of the CDR3 is 15 residues. In DNA, the CDR3 is TGTGCCAGCAGAGACTCGGCGGCTAGCACAGATACGCAGTATTTT. This codes for CASRDSAASTDTQYF.

Concerning this clone itself: Its ends do not fully match the called genes, so a read error is possible. CDR3 amino acids: CASSLVILTRQGSDEQYF. The CDR3 nucleotides are TGTGCCAGCAGCTTGGTTATTCTGACTCGTCAGGGCTCCGACGAGCAGTACTTC. The chain has TRBV5-5 and TRBJ2-7; weak D call: TRBD1 (5 bases). Germline V gene lookup returns CDR1 SGHKS and CDR2 YYEKEE (reference sequence). This CDR3 region has 18 residues.

The chain couples TRBV6-6 to TRBJ2-5; TRBD2 is a possible D gene (5 bases). Between the trimmed V and J ends, which lost 5 bases and 4 bases, there was a span of 14 bases. CDR3 length: 14 residues. CDR1 is MNHNY and CDR2 is SVGAGI in the germline V gene (reference sequence). CDR3 loop: CASSDTSSGETQYF. Here the CDR3 DNA reads TGTGCCAGCAGTGACACTAGTTCGGGAGAGACCCAGTACTTC.

The V gene is TRBV15, the J gene TRBJ2-1, with 8 bases aligning to TRBD2. Trimming cost V 0 bases and J 8 bases; bases outside gene matches: 9. This CDR3 spans 16 amino acids. CDR1 LNHNV and CDR2 YYDKDF come from the germline V gene (reference sequence). The CDR3 bases are TGTGCCACCAGCAGAGAGGTGACTAGCGTTTTCCATGAGCAGTTCTTC. Residues: CATSREVTSVFHEQFF. The full variable domain, rest sourced from reference TRBV15 and TRBJ2-1, is DAMVIQNPRYQVTQFGKPVTLSCSQTLNHNVMYWYQQKSSQAPKLLFHYYDKDFNNEADTPDNFQSRRPNTSFCFLDIRSPGLGDTAMYLCATSREVTSVFHEQFFGPGTRLTVL.

V is TRBV10-1 and J is TRBJ2-5, with 7 positions matching TRBD1. The germline V gene encodes CDR1 WNHNN and CDR2 SYGVQD (reference sequence). CDR3 length equals 13 residues. The J segment lost 4 bases and the V segment lost 6 bases, leaving 5 bases of the junction unmatched. CDR3: CASRATGRETQYF. The CDR3 nucleotides read TGCGCCAGCAGAGCGACAGGGAGAGAGACCCAGTACTTC.